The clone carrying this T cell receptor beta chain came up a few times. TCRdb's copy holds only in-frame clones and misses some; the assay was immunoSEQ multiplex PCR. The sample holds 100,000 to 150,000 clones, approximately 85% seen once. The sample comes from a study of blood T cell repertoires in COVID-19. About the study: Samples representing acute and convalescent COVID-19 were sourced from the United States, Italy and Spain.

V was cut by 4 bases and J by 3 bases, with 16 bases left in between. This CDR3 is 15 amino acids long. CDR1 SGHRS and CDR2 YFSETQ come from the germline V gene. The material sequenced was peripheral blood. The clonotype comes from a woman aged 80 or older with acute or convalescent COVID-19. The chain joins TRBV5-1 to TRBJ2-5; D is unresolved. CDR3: CASSLLPSTEETQYF. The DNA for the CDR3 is TGCGCCAGCAGCCTTCTCCCATCTACAGAAGAGACCCAGTACTTC.